This T cell receptor beta chain stems from a study of blood T cells in healthy people across ages. General study results and limits: PBMC samples, being unsorted, prevented any conclusive comparison of naive and antigen-experienced cells.

This clonotype occurred a few times. Antigen: not known. Using a J-beta primer mix together with a sample-barcoded 5' primer, a second PCR was run for roughly 6 to 11 cycles. TCRdb used MiXCR to reprocess the 5' RACE reads, holding one entry per CDR3 protein. The top ten hold about an eighth of the sample, which has about 900,000 distinct CDR3 sequences, 45% to 50% seen once. V gave up 5 bases and J gave up 6 bases; unmatched junction bases: 4. The length of the CDR3 is 13 residues. The germline gives CDR1 SGHRS, CDR2 YFSETQ. The sequencing input was blood. The rearrangement uses TRBV5-1 and TRBJ2-3; 9 nucleotides agree with TRBD2. This receptor was taken from a man aged 25-45 years in good health. CDR3 loop: CASRSGGPDTQYF. The CDR3 bases are TGCGCCAGCAGGAGCGGGGGGCCGGATACGCAGTATTTT. Supplemented by reference TRBV5-1 and TRBJ2-3, the full variable domain reads KAGVTQTPRYLIKTRGQQVTLSCSPISGHRSVSWYQQTPGQGLQFLFEYFSETQRNKGNFPGRFSGRQFSNSRSEMNVSTLELGDSALYLCASRSGGPDTQYFGPGTRLTVL.